The sequence of this T cell receptor beta chain was determined in a study of regulatory and conventional T cells in breast cancer (dated by TCRdb to 2013 to 2016). The germline V gene specifies SGHTA as CDR1 and FQGTGA as CDR2. Relative to germline, V is missing 4 bases and J is missing 2 bases, with 11 bases of the junction outside any gene match. Inclusive of the bounding cysteine and phenylalanine, the CDR3 is 16 residues long. Only the CDR3 DNA stays, 48 bases, in frame from base 1. A word on this clonotype: It lacks a known antigen. Base-call qualities are not available, and no considerably larger clone is one nucleotide away.

The receptor library was made with PCR. The data were produced on an Illumina MiSeq. TCRdb reprocessed the public reads (quality trimming at Q25 with fastp, clone calling with MiXCR) and kept in-frame beta chains. Rows are unified per CDR3 protein, each entry keeping the most common DNA and genes. Counted in this sample were more than 15,000 distinct CDR3 sequences; 30% to 35% of them appeared once. The ten largest clones capture 1.5% to 2% of the sample. The receptor was derived from a female donor in good health. The sequenced material came from conventional T cells from blood. This chain is built from TRBV7-3 and TRBJ2-7, and TRBD1 matches 7 of the central bases. The DNA sequence follows: TGTGCCAGCAGCTCATACAGGGGCCCCCCCACCTACGAGCAGTACTTC. Its product reads: CASSSYRGPPTYEQYF.